This record covers a single TCR beta chain. Its matching antigen is unknown. This sample stems from a study of T cell repertoires in urothelial bladder cancer. Study overall: The approximately twelve resected lesions were three cT0, three cTa, three cT1 and three cT2 or greater. The study's findings and limits: Median infiltrating lymphocyte percentage was 2% to 2.5% in carcinoma specimens. Up to about 15% of carcinoma infiltrating lymphocytes belonged to one T-cell clone. Urothelial carcinoma specimens: median around 6,000 T cells versus about 26,000 in benign.

Produced via immunoSEQ multiplex PCR; TCRdb's table is partial and in-frame only. The sample yields about 9,000 clones, about three fifths seen once. Input material: tumor-infiltrating cells from bladder cancer. This clonotype was obtained from a human donor with urothelial carcinoma.

The CDR3 region has the DNA TGTGCCAGCAGCTCAGCAGGGGGCTCAGCCTACGAGCAGTACTTC. Translation gives CASSSAGGSAYEQYF. The chain combines TRBV7-9 with TRBJ2-7; TRBD1 matches at 8 bases. The CDR3 totals 15 residues. V dropped 4 bases and J dropped 2; count of bases not matched to a gene: 7. Germline CDR1 and CDR2: SEHNR and FQNEAQ (reference sequence).